A selection of T cell receptor beta chains follows, all from one sample in a study of cytomegalovirus exposure and HLA in healthy donors. Clones were read by immunoSEQ multiplex PCR, and TCRdb kept only the in-frame ones, dropping some. This table holds under 200,000 clones, roughly 80% found once. The sample taken for sequencing was PBMCs. Receptor source: a man over 45 in good health and CMV-seronegative. CDR3s include the opening cysteine and the closing phenylalanine or tryptophan. The D gene is left open where the match is weak. The size field is filled for only some rows; it gives once, few, many or a size class.

TRBD2 NA TRBJ2-7 TRBV27 TGTGCCAGCAGTTCTAGCGGGGCCTACGAGCAGTACTTC CASSSSGAYEQYF
TRBD2 NA TRBJ2-5 TRBV5-1 TGCGCCAGCTCTAGCGGGGGCGTAGAGACCCAGTACTTC CASSSGGVETQYF
TRBD2 NA TRBJ2-3 TRBV5-6 TGTGCCAGCAGCTGGACTAGCGTGCCAGATACGCAGTATTTT CASSWTSVPDTQYF
TRBD1 NA TRBJ1-1 TRBV7-7 TGTGCCAGCAGCTTAGTCCTGGACAGGGCCATGAACACTGAAGCTTTCTTT CASSLVLDRAMNTEAFF
NA few TRBJ1-4 TRBV25-1 TGTGCCAGCAGTGATAAACAAGGGGTCATCCATGAAAAACTGTTTTTT CASSDKQGVIHEKLFF
NA NA TRBJ2-1 TRBV5-1 TGCGCCAGCAGCTTGTACGAGGGAAACTACAATGAGCAGTTCTTC CASSLYEGNYNEQFF
NA NA TRBJ2-7 TRBV6-5 TGTGCCAGCAGCGAACAGGGCTACGAGCAGTACTTC CASSEQGYEQYF
TRBD2 once TRBJ2-2 TRBV12-5 TGTGCTATTTCAGCGGGGGGGCGTTTCAACACCGGGGAGCTGTTTTTT CAISAGGRFNTGELFF
NA NA TRBJ2-1 TRBV30 TGTGCCTGGAGTTTAGATAGGGGGGGGGAGCAGTTCTTC CAWSLDRGGEQFF
TRBD2 once TRBJ2-2 TRBV6-4 TGTGCCAGCAGTGACTCAACTAGCGGATCTTCGAACACCGGGGAGCTGTTTTTT CASSDSTSGSSNTGELFF
NA NA TRBJ1-6 TRBV19 TGTGCCAGTAGTATCACAGGGAGGGATTCACCCCTCCACTTT CASSITGRDSPLHF
NA NA TRBJ1-6 TRBV27 TGTGCCAGCAGTTTCGAGAAGGGGCTTAATTCACCCCTCCACTTT CASSFEKGLNSPLHF
TRBD1 NA TRBJ1-2 TRBV7-8 TGTGCCAGCTCGGACAGGGGGGATGGCTACACCTTC CASSDRGDGYTF
NA once TRBJ1-2 TRBV2 TGTGCCAGATTACAGGGCTATGGCTACACCTTC CARLQGYGYTF
NA NA TRBJ2-5 TRBV5-1 TGCGCCAGCACCAACCCGGGGGTTCAAGAGACCCAGTACTTC CASTNPGVQETQYF
NA NA TRBJ2-5 TRBV7-9 TGTGCCAGCAGCTTAGTAGGAGAGCAGTACTTC CASSLVGEQYF
TRBD2 NA TRBJ2-1 TRBV5-1 TGCGCCAGCAACGCGGGGGGATCGGGGAATGAGCAGTTCTTC CASNAGGSGNEQFF
NA NA TRBJ2-4 TRBV7-9 TGTGCCAGCAGCGGTACAGGCGCGGGGCAGTACTTC CASSGTGAGQYF
NA NA TRBJ1-2 TRBV7-9 TGTGCCAGCAGATTGAGTTCCGCTAACTATGGCTACACCTTC CASRLSSANYGYTF
NA NA TRBJ1-2 TRBV7-2 TGTGCCAGCAGCTTAGCCCTCGGGAGGGGACAAGATGGCTACACCTTC CASSLALGRGQDGYTF
NA NA TRBJ2-6 TRBV7-2 TGTGCCAGCAGCTCTATTTCACAGGGTGCGGGGGCCAACGTCCTGACTTTC CASSSISQGAGANVLTF
TRBD2 NA TRBJ2-5 TRBV10-3 TGTGCCATCACCTCGGGACTAGCGGGGGGGCAAGAGACCCAGTACTTC CAITSGLAGGQETQYF
NA NA TRBJ2-3 TRBV9 TGTGCCAGCAGCGATGGGCGGGGAACAGATACGCAGTATTTT CASSDGRGTDTQYF
NA NA TRBJ1-4 TRBV19 TGTGCCAGTAGCCGACAGACAACTAATGAAAAACTGTTTTTT CASSRQTTNEKLFF
TRBD1 NA TRBJ1-5 TRBV27 TGTGCCAGCAGTTCCCACCGGACAGGGGGCCTCAATCAGCCCCAGCATTTT CASSSHRTGGLNQPQHF
NA NA TRBJ2-2 TRBV7-2 TGTGCCAGCCCCAGGGAGGGGGTGGGGACCGGGGAGCTGTTTTTT CASPREGVGTGELFF
NA NA TRBJ1-6 TRBV7-2 TGTGCCAGCAGCTTAGCCTCAGCGTCTGGGAATTCACCCCTCCACTTT CASSLASASGNSPLHF
NA few TRBJ2-5 TRBV9 TGTGCCAGCAGCCCCGGAGAGACCCAGTACTTC CASSPGETQYF
TRBD1 NA TRBJ1-5 TRBV29-1 TGCAGCGTTGGGACAGGGGGCAATCAGCCCCAGCATTTT CSVGTGGNQPQHF
TRBD1 NA TRBJ1-5 TRBV18 TGTGCCAGCTCACCAGACAGGGATCAGCCCCAGCATTTT CASSPDRDQPQHF
TRBD1 NA TRBJ1-4 TRBV27 TGTGCCAGCAGTTCAAACAGGGGGGCTGAAAAACTGTTTTTT CASSSNRGAEKLFF
TRBD1 NA TRBJ1-5 TRBV19 TGTGCCAGTAGTAATGGGACAGTTCCTTGGCCCCAGCATTTT CASSNGTVPWPQHF
TRBD2 NA TRBJ2-5 TRBV13 TGTGCCAGCAGCTTAGGCCTAGCGCGGGGGGGGTACCAAGAGACCCAGTACTTC CASSLGLARGGYQETQYF
TRBD2 NA TRBJ2-7 TRBV7-2 TGTGCCAGCAGTCGTAGCGGGGGATACGAGCAGTACTTC CASSRSGGYEQYF
NA NA TRBJ2-7 TRBV21-1 TGTGCCAGCAGCAAAGTAATCTACGAGCAGTACTTC CASSKVIYEQYF
NA NA TRBJ2-3 TRBV27 TGTGCCAGCAGTTTATCGCCGGTATTTAGCACAGATACGCAGTATTTT CASSLSPVFSTDTQYF
TRBD2 few TRBJ2-7 TRBV6-5 TGTGCCAGCAGTTCCCCCTCCGGGGGGGCCTACGAGCAGTACTTC CASSSPSGGAYEQYF
NA once TRBJ1-2 TRBV7-2 TGTGCCAGCAGCTTAGCGTCCCCACCAGCTAACTATGGCTACACCTTC CASSLASPPANYGYTF
TRBD1 NA TRBJ1-6 TRBV2 TGTGCCAGCAGGCGCGGGACAGGGGTCTATAATTCACCCCTCCACTTT CASRRGTGVYNSPLHF
NA NA TRBJ2-3 TRBV6-5 TGTGCCAGCAGTTACGCTGTCGGGACTTCAAGGGGGCAGTATTTT CASSYAVGTSRGQYF
NA NA TRBJ1-4 TRBV7-2 TGTGCCAGCAGGGCTGGACTCTTAACTAATGAAAAACTGTTTTTT CASRAGLLTNEKLFF
TRBD1 NA TRBJ1-6 TRBV25-1 TGTGCCAGCAGTGCTCGACAGGGGGTAATCCACTTT CASSARQGVIHF
TRBD1 NA TRBJ1-1 TRBV15 TGTGCCACCAGCCCTCAGGACAGGATGAACACTGAAGCTTTCTTT CATSPQDRMNTEAFF
TRBD2 NA TRBJ2-5 TRBV5-1 TGCGCCAGCAGCTTGATTCCTAGCGGGGGGAAAGAGACCCAGTACTTC CASSLIPSGGKETQYF
TRBD1 NA TRBJ1-6 TRBV6-1 TGTGCCAGCAGTGTGGCAGGGGGGAAAAATTCACCCCTCCACTTT CASSVAGGKNSPLHF
TRBD1 NA TRBJ1-1 TRBV7-2 TGTGCCAGCAGCCCAGACAGGGGGAGGTCGAACACTGAAGCTTTCTTT CASSPDRGRSNTEAFF
TRBD1 NA TRBJ2-3 TRBV18 TGTGCCAGCTCACAATCCGCGGGACAGGGAACCGATACGCAGTATTTT CASSQSAGQGTDTQYF
NA NA TRBJ2-5 TRBV7-2 TGTGCCAGCAGCTTAGTGCTAGGGGGAGAGATCCAGTACTTC CASSLVLGGEIQYF